A single sample gave rise to the 27 T cell receptor beta chains below, sequenced in a study of CD8 T cells in ankylosing spondylitis. TCRdb processed the 5' RACE reads anew with MiXCR; each CDR3 protein has one entry. The sample includes roughly 130,000 distinct CDR3 sequences, roughly an eighth of them seen just once. Sequenced sample: blood, either unsorted or a sorted T cell fraction (not recorded which). Every receptor here comes from a female donor with ankylosing spondylitis or in good health (not recorded which).

This clonotype occurred many times. The CDR3 loop is CASSLEGSRPETQYF. The CDR3 DNA sequence: TGCGCCAGCAGCTTGGAAGGCTCTAGACCAGAGACCCAGTACTTC. The V and J genes are TRBV5-1 and TRBJ2-5; D not certain. Germline CDR1 SGHRS, CDR2 YFSETQ. The V end was cut by 0 bases, the J end by 4 bases, with 13 bases between. CDR3 length: 15 amino acids.

This clonotype was counted many times. CDR3: CASSHASPSGELFF. In DNA form, the CDR3 reads TGTGCCAGCAGTCACGCTAGTCCCTCCGGGGAGCTGTTTTTT. V usage is TRBV12-3 or TRBV12-4 and J usage is TRBJ2-2, with no clear D. The CDR3 totals 14 residues. The V and J ends lost 5 bases and 6 bases respectively, with 13 bases between them.

This clonotype has only a few counts. The chain links TRBV5-1 to TRBJ2-5, with 9 bases fitting TRBD1. The CDR3 length is 17 residues. With 4 bases clipped from V and 5 bases from J, the junction kept 15 bases outside the gene matches. Germline V gene sequence: CDR1 SGHRS, CDR2 YFSETQ. The CDR3 region has the DNA TGCGCCAGCAGCCCTAGGACAGGGGCGCCTCTTAGGGAGACCCAGTACTTC. It encodes CASSPRTGAPLRETQYF.

Details on this clonotype: It may be a read error: a sequence one base away is much more abundant. This rearrangement joins TRBV12-3 or TRBV12-4 to TRBJ1-6; 7 bases map to TRBD1. The V gene end was trimmed by 7 bases and the J gene end by 5 bases; junction bases not matched to a gene: 5. The CDR3 has 14 amino acids. The CDR3, as DNA: TGTGCCAGCACCAGACAGGGACATAATTCACCCCTCCACTTT. It specifies CASTRQGHNSPLHF.

The sample holds a few counts of this clonotype. The J gene is TRBJ2-5, the V gene TRBV19, with TRBD1 identical over 8 bases. Looked up from germline, CDR1 is LNHDA and CDR2 is SQIVND (reference sequence). CDR3 length: 15 amino acids. The V and J ends lost 5 bases and 5 bases, in that order; junction bases with no gene match: 10. The chain's CDR3 is CASSPWTGYAETQYF. CDR3 DNA sequence: TGTGCCAGTAGTCCTTGGACAGGGTATGCGGAGACCCAGTACTTC.

The rearrangement links TRBV18 to TRBJ1-2; D not resolved. Per germline, CDR1 KGHSH and CDR2 LQKENI. V lost 3 bases to trimming and J lost 4 bases, with 9 bases between them. The CDR3 has 13 residues. Here the CDR3 reads CASSPTGFYGYTF. CDR3 nucleotide sequence: TGTGCCAGCTCACCGACTGGGTTCTATGGCTACACCTTC.

The CDR3: CSAHSSYEQYF. CDR3 nucleotides: TGCAGTGCCCACTCCTCCTACGAGCAGTACTTC. The rearrangement links TRBV20-1 to TRBJ2-7, with no clear D. This CDR3 is 11 amino acids long. The V gene's germline CDR1 is DFQATT and CDR2 SNEGSKA (reference sequence). V was clipped by 6 bases and J by 0 bases, with 6 bases between them.

Many counts were recorded for this clonotype. The chain links TRBV20-1 to TRBJ1-5; 9 bases are a match to TRBD1. J lost 0 bases, V lost 6 bases, and 6 bases had no gene match. Germline CDR1 DFQATT, CDR2 SNEGSKA (reference sequence). The CDR3 contains 15 residues. The CDR3 spells CSARDRVNSNQPQHF. The CDR3 DNA sequence: TGCAGTGCGCGGGACAGGGTGAATAGCAATCAGCCCCAGCATTTT.

V is TRBV5-6 and J is TRBJ1-3; 9 bases agree with TRBD1. The CDR3 consists of 14 residues. The V and J ends lost 10 bases and 0 bases, in that order; junction bases with no gene match: 5. Germline V gives CDR1 SGHDT, CDR2 YYEEEE. For the CDR3, the DNA is TGTGCCTCCCGGGACAGGGACTCTGGAAACACCATATATTTT. Translation: CASRDRDSGNTIYF.

This clonotype was seen ten or more times. The CDR3 sequence is CASSGRAVGELFF. DNA for the CDR3: TGTGCCAGCAGCGGGAGGGCCGTCGGGGAGCTGTTTTTT. The chain recombines TRBV25-1 with TRBJ2-2; 8 bases are shared with TRBD2. The germline gives CDR1 MGHDK, CDR2 SYGVNS. With 6 bases clipped from V and 7 bases from J, the junction kept 4 bases outside the gene matches. The CDR3 is 13 residues long.

In its sample, this clonotype was seen a few times. The gene calls are TRBV20-1 and TRBJ1-5; D is possibly TRBD1 (6 bases). CDR3 length: 13 residues. Germline V gives CDR1 DFQATT, CDR2 SNEGSKA (reference sequence). The V gene lost 3 bases and the J gene lost 5 bases, with 11 bases spanning the gap. CDR3 sequence: CSASGSGDQPQHF. The CDR3 nucleotides are TGCAGTGCTAGTGGCTCAGGGGATCAGCCCCAGCATTTT.

This clonotype has at least ten counts. The chain couples TRBV6-1 to TRBJ1-5; D possibly corresponds to TRBD1 (6 bases). The length of the CDR3 is 14 residues. Trimming removed 6 bases at V and 0 bases at J, with 9 bases between. Germline CDR1 MNHNS, CDR2 SASEGT. CDR3 nucleotides: TGTGCCAGCAGGACAGGACTTAGCAATCAGCCCCAGCATTTT. It codes for CASRTGLSNQPQHF.

The gene calls are TRBV11-3 and TRBJ2-3, with TRBD1 matching 9 bases. CDR1 and CDR2 from the germline V gene are SGHNT and YENEEA. This CDR3 spans 15 amino acids. V shed 2 bases and J 4 bases; nucleotides not matched to a gene: 4. In nucleotides, the CDR3 is TGTGCCAGCAGCTTATTCGGACAGGGGTCAGATACGCAGTATTTT. Its protein product is CASSLFGQGSDTQYF.

Regarding this clonotype: A single base separates this from a much larger clone, so it may be a read error. The genes are TRBV20-1 and TRBJ2-1; 9 bases map to TRBD1. Germline-derived CDR1 and CDR2 are DFQATT and SNEGSKA (reference sequence). V was clipped by 1 base and J by 5 bases; unmatched bases: 15. This CDR3 contains 18 residues. CDR3 bases: TGCAGTGCTAGAGGTGTGAAGGGGACAGGGTCTTCGAACAATGAGCAGTTCTTC. Amino acid sequence: CSARGVKGTGSSNNEQFF.

J is TRBJ2-2 and V is TRBV7-9; unclear D gene. The V and J ends lost 2 bases and 4 bases respectively, with 8 bases between them. The CDR3 has 14 amino acids. CDR1 is SEHNR and CDR2 is FQNEAQ in the germline V gene (reference sequence). CDR3 protein: CASSLSEFTGELFF. The CDR3 DNA reads TGTGCCAGCAGCTTATCCGAGTTCACCGGGGAGCTGTTTTTT.

The V gene is TRBV14, the J gene TRBJ2-1; tentative D call: TRBD2 (5 bases). The germline V gene has CDR1 SGHDN and CDR2 FVKESK. The CDR3 is 16 residues long. V was trimmed by 4 bases and J by 6 bases, leaving 19 bases between them. CDR3 nucleotides: TGTGCCAGCAGCCTTAAACCCAGGACTGGCACCAATGAGCAGTTCTTC. Translating it yields CASSLKPRTGTNEQFF.

At least ten counts were recorded for this clonotype. The V gene is TRBV20-1, the J gene TRBJ2-7; TRBD1 matches 9 bases. The CDR3 runs 12 residues. From germline, CDR1 is DFQATT and CDR2 SNEGSKA (reference sequence). J lost 4 bases, V lost 6 bases, and 4 bases had no gene match. The CDR3 DNA reads as TGCAGTGCCCTCGGACAGGGGTACGAGCAGTACTTC. This codes for CSALGQGYEQYF.

The V and J genes are TRBV19 and TRBJ1-5; TRBD1 aligns across 8 bases. Germline CDR1 is LNHDA and CDR2 is SQIVND (reference sequence). There are 16 residues in the CDR3. V was clipped by 1 base and J by 5 bases; unmatched bases: 7. The CDR3 is CASSIGGQGIHQPQHF. The CDR3 coding sequence is TGTGCCAGTAGTATAGGAGGACAGGGAATACATCAGCCCCAGCATTTT. The variable domain in full, with the rest retrieved from reference TRBV19 and TRBJ1-5, is DGGITQSPKYLFRKEGQNVTLSCEQNLNHDAMYWYRQDPGQGLRLIYYSQIVNDFQKGDIAEGYSVSREKKESFPLTVTSAQKNPTAFYLCASSIGGQGIHQPQHFGDGTRLSIL.

This clonotype appeared many times. V is TRBV6-1 and J is TRBJ1-2; D not certain. The CDR3 spans 14 residues. V was shortened by 8 bases and J by 7 bases, with 20 bases between the two germline ends. Germline V CDR1 and CDR2: MNHNS, SASEGT. The CDR3 DNA reads TGTGCCAGCTTCGTTACGGCGCGAACAACTGGCTACACCTTC. Its protein product is CASFVTARTTGYTF.

The V and J genes are TRBV15 and TRBJ2-5, with 11 bases that match TRBD2. The germline CDR1 and CDR2 sequences are LNHNV and YYDKDF (reference sequence). V lost 6 bases, J lost 5 bases, and 8 bases stayed unmatched. The CDR3 loop spans 15 amino acids. The CDR3, as DNA: TGTGCCACCAGGGGGGTAGCGGGAGGGTGGGAGACCCAGTACTTC. Protein: CATRGVAGGWETQYF.

This clonotype was found a few times. This chain uses TRBV20-1 with TRBJ2-3, with 7 bases identical to TRBD2. V trimming: 3 bases; J trimming: 6 bases; junction bases outside the gene matches: 6. The CDR3 has 13 residues. Germline CDR1 and CDR2: DFQATT and SNEGSKA (reference sequence). The DNA for the CDR3 is TGCAGTGCTAGGGGGGGGTTGGGTGATACGCAGTATTTT. Its translation is CSARGGLGDTQYF.

This clonotype was picked up a small number of times. The chain couples TRBV7-2 to TRBJ2-1; D tentatively reads TRBD1 or TRBD2 (6 bases each). CDR1 SGHTA and CDR2 FQGNSA come from the germline V gene. The CDR3 covers 15 residues. Trimming removed 7 bases at V and 3 bases at J, with 16 bases between. For the CDR3, the DNA is TGTGCCAGCACCCCGGGGGCGGGATACTACAATGAGCAGTTCTTC. Residues: CASTPGAGYYNEQFF. The full variable domain, completed using reference TRBV7-2 and TRBJ2-1, is GAGVSQSPSNKVTEKGKDVELRCDPISGHTALYWYRQSLGQGLEFLIYFQGNSAPDKSGLPSDRFSAERTGGSVSTLTIQRTQQEDSAVYLCASTPGAGYYNEQFFGPGTRLTVL.

This clonotype was seen once. Compared with germline, one end of the junction differs, possibly owing to a read error. The gene calls are TRBV12-3 or TRBV12-4 and TRBJ1-5; no definite D call. CDR3 length: 13 amino acids. CDR3 in DNA: TGTGCCAGCAGTTTGGGTTTCGATCAGCCCCAGCATTTC. Encoded protein: CASSLGFDQPQHF.

This chain's CDR3 is CSAKDNEQFF. In nucleotides, the CDR3 is TGCAGTGCTAAGGACAATGAGCAGTTCTTC. The chain couples TRBV20-1 to TRBJ2-1; D is unclear. The CDR3 has 10 amino acids. From germline, CDR1 is DFQATT and CDR2 SNEGSKA (reference sequence). The V gene lost 4 bases and the J gene lost 5 bases, with 3 bases spanning the gap.

V gene TRBV20-1 combines with J gene TRBJ2-5; tentatively, D is TRBD1 (5 bases). V gave up 8 bases and J gave up 4 bases, with 17 bases separating them. In germline, CDR1 is DFQATT, CDR2 SNEGSKA (reference sequence). The CDR3 has 13 amino acids. DNA of the CDR3: TGCAGTCCTAAAGACAGTTTCCGAGAGACCCAGTACTTC. Translated, it gives CSPKDSFRETQYF.

By its share, this clonotype is medium-sized (0.01 to 0.1%). The V gene is TRBV11-2, the J gene TRBJ2-7; 11 nucleotides align to TRBD2. This CDR3 is built from 14 residues. The germline V gene has CDR1 SGHAT and CDR2 FQNNGV. V shed 6 bases and J 4 bases; nucleotides not matched to a gene: 5. The CDR3 coding sequence is TGTGCCAGCAGAGGGACTAGCGGCAAGTACGAGCAGTACTTC. Translating it yields CASRGTSGKYEQYF.

In its sample, this clonotype was seen many times. A much larger clone is a single base away; this may be a read error. CDR3 nucleotide sequence: TGTGCCAGCAGTTTAGACTCCGGGACAGGGACCTACGAGCTGTACTTC. This translates into CASSLDSGTGTYELYF. The chain is built from TRBV12-3 or TRBV12-4 and TRBJ2-7, with 9 nucleotides matching TRBD1. There are 16 residues in the CDR3.